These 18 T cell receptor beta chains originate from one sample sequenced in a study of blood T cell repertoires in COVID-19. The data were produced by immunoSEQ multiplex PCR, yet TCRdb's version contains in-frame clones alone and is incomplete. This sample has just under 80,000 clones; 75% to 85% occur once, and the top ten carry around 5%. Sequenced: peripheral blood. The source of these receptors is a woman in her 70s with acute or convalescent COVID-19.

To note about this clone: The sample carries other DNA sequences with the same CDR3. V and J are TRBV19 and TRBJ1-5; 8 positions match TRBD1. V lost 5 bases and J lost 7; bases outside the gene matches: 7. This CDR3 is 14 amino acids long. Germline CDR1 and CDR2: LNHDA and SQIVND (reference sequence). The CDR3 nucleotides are TGTGCCAGTAGTGGGACAGGAGGGCGCCAGCCCCAGCATTTT. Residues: CASSGTGGRQPQHF.

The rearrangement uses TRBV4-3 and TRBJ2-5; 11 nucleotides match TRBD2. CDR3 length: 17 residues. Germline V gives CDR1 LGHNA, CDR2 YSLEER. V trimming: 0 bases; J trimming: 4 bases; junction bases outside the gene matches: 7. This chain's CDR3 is CASSQDFSTSGGETQYF. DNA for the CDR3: TGCGCCAGCAGCCAAGATTTCTCAACTAGCGGGGGAGAGACCCAGTACTTC.

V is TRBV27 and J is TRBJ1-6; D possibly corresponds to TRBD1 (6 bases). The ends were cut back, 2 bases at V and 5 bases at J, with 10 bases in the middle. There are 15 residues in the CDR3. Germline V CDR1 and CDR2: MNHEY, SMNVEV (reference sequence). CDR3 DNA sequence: TGTGCCAGCAGTTTAGGGGGCATGCATAATTCACCCCTCCACTTT. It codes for CASSLGGMHNSPLHF.

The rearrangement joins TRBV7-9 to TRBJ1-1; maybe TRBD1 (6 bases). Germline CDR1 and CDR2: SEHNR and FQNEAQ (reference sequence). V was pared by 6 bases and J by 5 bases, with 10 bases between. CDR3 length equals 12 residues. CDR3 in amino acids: CASSPGATEAFF. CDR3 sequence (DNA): TGTGCCAGCAGTCCAGGGGCGACTGAAGCTTTCTTT.

CDR3 DNA: TGTGCCAGAAGCTTTGCCGGGACAGGGTCCGAGCAGTACTTC. It codes for CARSFAGTGSEQYF. V and J are TRBV5-3 and TRBJ2-7; 9 positions agree with TRBD1. TRBV5-3 carries the ORF label, with uncertain function. V dropped 2 bases and J dropped 6; count of bases not matched to a gene: 6. The CDR3 is 14 residues long.

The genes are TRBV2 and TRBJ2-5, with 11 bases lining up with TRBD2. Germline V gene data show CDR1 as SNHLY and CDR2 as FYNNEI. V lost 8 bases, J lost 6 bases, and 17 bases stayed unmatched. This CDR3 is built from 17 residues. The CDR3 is CASQILEFSGGGKTQYF. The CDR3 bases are TGTGCCAGCCAGATCCTGGAGTTTAGCGGGGGGGGAAAGACCCAGTACTTC.

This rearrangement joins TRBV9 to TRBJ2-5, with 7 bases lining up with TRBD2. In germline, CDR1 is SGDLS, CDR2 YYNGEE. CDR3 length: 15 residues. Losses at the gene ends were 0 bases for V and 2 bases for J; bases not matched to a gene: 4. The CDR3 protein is CASSVGRGLQETQYF. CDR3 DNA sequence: TGTGCCAGCAGCGTAGGGCGGGGGTTACAAGAGACCCAGTACTTC.

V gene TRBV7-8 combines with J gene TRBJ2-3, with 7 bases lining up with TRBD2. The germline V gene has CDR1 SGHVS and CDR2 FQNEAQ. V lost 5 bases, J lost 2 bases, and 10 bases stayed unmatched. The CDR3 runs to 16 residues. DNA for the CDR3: TGTGCCAGCAGCCTAGGGTGGGGGACTAACACAGATACGCAGTATTTT. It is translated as CASSLGWGTNTDTQYF.

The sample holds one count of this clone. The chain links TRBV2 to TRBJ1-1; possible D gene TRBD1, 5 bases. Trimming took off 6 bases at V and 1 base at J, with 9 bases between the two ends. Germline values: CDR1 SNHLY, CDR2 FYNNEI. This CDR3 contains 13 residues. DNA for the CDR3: TGTGCCAGCAGGGGACTCTCGAACACTGAAGCTTTCTTT. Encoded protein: CASRGLSNTEAFF.

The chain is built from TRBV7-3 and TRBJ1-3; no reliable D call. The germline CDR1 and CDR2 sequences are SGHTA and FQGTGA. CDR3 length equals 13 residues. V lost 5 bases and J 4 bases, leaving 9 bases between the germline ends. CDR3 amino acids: CASSASFGNTIYF. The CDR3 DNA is TGTGCCAGCAGCGCCAGTTTCGGAAACACCATATATTTT. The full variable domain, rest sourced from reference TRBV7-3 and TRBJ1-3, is GAGVSQTPSNKVTEKGKYVELRCDPISGHTALYWYRQSLGQGPEFLIYFQGTGAADDSGLPNDRFFAVRPEGSVSTLKIQRTERGDSAVYLCASSASFGNTIYFGEGSWLTVV.

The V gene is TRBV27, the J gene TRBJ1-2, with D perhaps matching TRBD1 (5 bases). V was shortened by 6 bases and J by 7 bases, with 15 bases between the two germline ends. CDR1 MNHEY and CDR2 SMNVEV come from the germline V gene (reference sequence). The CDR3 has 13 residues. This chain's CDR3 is CASSQGQERGYTF. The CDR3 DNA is TGTGCCAGCAGCCAGGGCCAGGAGCGTGGCTACACCTTC.

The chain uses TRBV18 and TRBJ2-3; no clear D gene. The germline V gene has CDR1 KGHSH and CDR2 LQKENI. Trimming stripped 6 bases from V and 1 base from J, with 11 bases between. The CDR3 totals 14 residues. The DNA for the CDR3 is TGTGCCAGCTCGCGGTCAACTGGCACAGATACGCAGTATTTT. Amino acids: CASSRSTGTDTQYF.

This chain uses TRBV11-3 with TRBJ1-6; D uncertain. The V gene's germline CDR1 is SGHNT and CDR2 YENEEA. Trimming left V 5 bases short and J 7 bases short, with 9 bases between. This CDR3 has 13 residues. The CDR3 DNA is TGTGCCAGCAGCCCAGACGGGAATTCACCCCTCCACTTT. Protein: CASSPDGNSPLHF.

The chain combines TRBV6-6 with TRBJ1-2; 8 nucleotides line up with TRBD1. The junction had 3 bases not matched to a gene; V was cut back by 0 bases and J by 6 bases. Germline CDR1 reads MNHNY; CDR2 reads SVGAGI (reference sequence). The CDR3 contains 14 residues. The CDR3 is CASSYSTGVDGYTF. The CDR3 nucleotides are TGTGCCAGCAGTTACTCGACAGGGGTAGATGGCTACACCTTC.

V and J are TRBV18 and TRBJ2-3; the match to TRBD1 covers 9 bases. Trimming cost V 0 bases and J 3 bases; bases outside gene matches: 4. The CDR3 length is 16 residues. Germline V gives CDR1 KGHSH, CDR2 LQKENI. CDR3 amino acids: CASSPPTGGRTDTQYF. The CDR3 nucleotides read TGTGCCAGCTCACCACCTACAGGGGGCCGTACAGATACGCAGTATTTT.

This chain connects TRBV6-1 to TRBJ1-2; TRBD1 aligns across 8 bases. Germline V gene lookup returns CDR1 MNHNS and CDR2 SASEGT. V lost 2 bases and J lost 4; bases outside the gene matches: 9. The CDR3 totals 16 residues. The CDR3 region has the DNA TGTGCCAGCAGTGAAAGGGGGTGGGGACAGGTCTATGGCTACACCTTC. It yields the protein CASSERGWGQVYGYTF.

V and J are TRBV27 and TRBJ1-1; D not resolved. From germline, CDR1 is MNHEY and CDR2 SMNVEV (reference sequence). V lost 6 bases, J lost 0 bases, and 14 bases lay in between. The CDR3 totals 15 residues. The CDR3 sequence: CASSRTGGVNTEAFF. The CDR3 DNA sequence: TGTGCCAGCAGCCGGACCGGAGGAGTGAACACTGAAGCTTTCTTT.

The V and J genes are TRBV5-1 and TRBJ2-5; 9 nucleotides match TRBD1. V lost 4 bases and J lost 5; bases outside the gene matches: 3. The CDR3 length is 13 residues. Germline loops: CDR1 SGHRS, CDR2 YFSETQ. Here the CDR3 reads CASSPTGGETQYF. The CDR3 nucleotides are TGCGCCAGCAGCCCGACAGGGGGGGAGACCCAGTACTTC.